This is a list of T cell receptor beta chains from one sample in a study of regulatory T cells in long-lasting Graves disease. TCRdb analysed the multiplex PCR reads with MiXCR anew, one entry per CDR3 protein. Of approximately 400,000 distinct CDR3 sequences listed, around 20% are singletons. The sequenced sample was peripheral blood mononuclear cells (PBMCs), obtained when the disease was refractory, from a patient treated with antithyroid drugs. The source of these receptors is a female donor with Graves disease. Both conserved end residues are part of each CDR3. The order of the fields is CDR3 protein, J gene, V gene, D gene. The D gene is left open where the match is weak.

CDR3aa: CASSLYGGHNNEQFF
j_gene: TRBJ2-1
v_gene: TRBV12-3/TRBV12-4
d_gene: -

CDR3aa: CASSDYTGTSRAEQYF
j_gene: TRBJ2-7
v_gene: TRBV6-2/TRBV6-3
d_gene: TRBD2

CDR3aa: CASSYPEGGIEQYF
j_gene: TRBJ2-7
v_gene: TRBV6-2/TRBV6-3
d_gene: -

CDR3aa: CASSSAGEQFF
j_gene: TRBJ2-1
v_gene: TRBV11-2
d_gene: -

CDR3aa: CASSAQGGDQPQHF
j_gene: TRBJ1-5
v_gene: TRBV6-2/TRBV6-3
d_gene: -

CDR3aa: CASSLPGAQETQYF
j_gene: TRBJ2-5
v_gene: TRBV7-9
d_gene: -

CDR3aa: CASSLKWVGYTF
j_gene: TRBJ1-2
v_gene: TRBV12-3/TRBV12-4
d_gene: -

CDR3aa: CASSLLGPSYEQYF
j_gene: TRBJ2-7
v_gene: TRBV27
d_gene: -

CDR3aa: CASSRLAGTQETQYF
j_gene: TRBJ2-5
v_gene: TRBV2
d_gene: TRBD2

CDR3aa: CASSARDSYTEAFF
j_gene: TRBJ1-1
v_gene: TRBV9
d_gene: TRBD1

CDR3aa: CASRAWTNYGYTF
j_gene: TRBJ1-2
v_gene: TRBV28
d_gene: -

CDR3aa: CASSQDFVNRRQETQYF
j_gene: TRBJ2-5
v_gene: TRBV4-1
d_gene: -

CDR3aa: CAWKGMGGYTF
j_gene: TRBJ1-2
v_gene: TRBV30
d_gene: -

CDR3aa: CAWNRVVAEAFF
j_gene: TRBJ1-1
v_gene: TRBV30
d_gene: -

CDR3aa: CASSSETGGKRSYGYTF
j_gene: TRBJ1-2
v_gene: TRBV12-3/TRBV12-4
d_gene: TRBD1

CDR3aa: CSVEDSQGFPEAFF
j_gene: TRBJ1-1
v_gene: TRBV29-1
d_gene: -